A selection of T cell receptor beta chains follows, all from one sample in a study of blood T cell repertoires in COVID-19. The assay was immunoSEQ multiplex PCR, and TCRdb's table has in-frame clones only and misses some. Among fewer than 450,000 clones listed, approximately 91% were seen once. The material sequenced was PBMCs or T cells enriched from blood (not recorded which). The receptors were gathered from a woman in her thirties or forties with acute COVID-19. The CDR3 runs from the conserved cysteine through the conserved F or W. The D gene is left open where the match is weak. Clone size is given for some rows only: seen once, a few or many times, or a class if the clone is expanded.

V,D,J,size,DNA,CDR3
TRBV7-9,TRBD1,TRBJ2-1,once,TGTGCCAGCAGCTTACTCACAGGGGCCTGGCCTGAGCAGTTCTTC,CASSLLTGAWPEQFF
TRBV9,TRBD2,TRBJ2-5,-,TGTGCCAGCAGCGTAGTAGGCGGGGGGGCAGAGACCCAGTACTTC,CASSVVGGGAETQYF
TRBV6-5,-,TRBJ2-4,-,TGTGCCAGCAGGACAGGCAAAAACATTCAGTACTTC,CASRTGKNIQYF
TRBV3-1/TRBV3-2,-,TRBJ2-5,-,TGTGCCAGCAGCCAGGAGCTAGGGAGGCAAGAGACCCAGTACTTC,CASSQELGRQETQYF
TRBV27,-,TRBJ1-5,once,TGTGCCAGCAGTTTATCGAGTTGGAGGGATATTGGCAATCAGCCCCAGCATTTT,CASSLSSWRDIGNQPQHF
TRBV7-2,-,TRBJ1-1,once,TGTGCCAGCAGAAGAGACTCCCAGGGTTCTGAAGCTTTCTTT,CASRRDSQGSEAFF
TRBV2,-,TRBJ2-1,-,TGTGCCAGCAGTGAAAGGTGGGGGCAGGCTGAGCAGTTCTTC,CASSERWGQAEQFF
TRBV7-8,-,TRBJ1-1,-,TGTGCCAGCAGCCCTGGGCCGCCGAACACTGAAGCTTTCTTT,CASSPGPPNTEAFF
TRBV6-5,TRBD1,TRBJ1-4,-,TGTGCCAGCAGCTCTACAGGGGGTAATGAAAAACTGTTTTTT,CASSSTGGNEKLFF
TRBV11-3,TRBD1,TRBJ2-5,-,TGTGCCAGCAGCACGGGACAGGGTCAGACCCAGTACTTC,CASSTGQGQTQYF
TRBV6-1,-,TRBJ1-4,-,TGTGCCAGCAGTGATGGGGGGACTAGAACTAATGAAAAACTGTTTTTT,CASSDGGTRTNEKLFF
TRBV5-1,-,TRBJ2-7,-,TGCGCCAGCAGCGTCGGACTGGGAACCTACGAGCAGTACTTC,CASSVGLGTYEQYF
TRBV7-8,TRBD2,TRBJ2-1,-,TGTGCCAGCAGCACTCGACCGGGACTAGCGGGGGGATACAATGAGCAGTTCTTC,CASSTRPGLAGGYNEQFF
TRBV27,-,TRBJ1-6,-,TGTGCCAGCACCGCCGGGGGGCCTACCTATAATTCACCCCTCCACTTT,CASTAGGPTYNSPLHF
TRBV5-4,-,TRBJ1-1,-,TGTGCCAGCAGCATGGGGTCCAGGATAAACACTGAAGCTTTCTTT,CASSMGSRINTEAFF
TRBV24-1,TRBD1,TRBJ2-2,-,TGTGCCACCAGTGAACCGGGACAGGGGTTGTACACCGGGGAGCTGTTTTTT,CATSEPGQGLYTGELFF
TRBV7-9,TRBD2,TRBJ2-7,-,TGTGCCAGCAGCTTCCGGACTAGCTACGAGCAGTACTTC,CASSFRTSYEQYF
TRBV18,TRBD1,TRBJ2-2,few,TGTGCCAGCTCACCGGACAGGGCGACCACCGGGGAGCTGTTTTTT,CASSPDRATTGELFF
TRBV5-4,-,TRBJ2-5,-,TGTGCCAGCAGCGAGGGGGGGCTCGGGGAGACCCAGTACTTC,CASSEGGLGETQYF
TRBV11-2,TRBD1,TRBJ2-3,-,TGTGCCAGCAGCACCGTACAGGGGTTCGTGGGAGATACGCAGTATTTT,CASSTVQGFVGDTQYF
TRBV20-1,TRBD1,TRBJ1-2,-,TGCAGTGCTAGTGGACAGGGTTATAACTATGGCTACACCTTC,CSASGQGYNYGYTF
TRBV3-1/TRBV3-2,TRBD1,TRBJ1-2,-,TGTGCCAGCAGCTCCCGGGACAGGGCCTACACCTTC,CASSSRDRAYTF
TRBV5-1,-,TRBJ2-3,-,TGCGCCAGCAGCTTTCAGGATTACACAGATACGCAGTATTTT,CASSFQDYTDTQYF
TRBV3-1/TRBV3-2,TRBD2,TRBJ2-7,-,TGTGCCAGCAGCCAATCCCTCCGGGGGACTAGCATCCACGAGCAGTACTTC,CASSQSLRGTSIHEQYF
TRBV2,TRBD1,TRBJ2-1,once,TGTGCCAGCAGTGAAGACAGGGGCTCTTACAATGAGCAGTTCTTC,CASSEDRGSYNEQFF
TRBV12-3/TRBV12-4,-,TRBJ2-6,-,TGTGCCTCCCAGTCTGGGGCCAACGTCCTGACTTTC,CASQSGANVLTF
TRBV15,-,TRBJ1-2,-,TGTGCCACCAGCAGAGTATCCAGGGTCTATGGCTACACCTTC,CATSRVSRVYGYTF
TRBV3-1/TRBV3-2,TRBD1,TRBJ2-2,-,TGTGCCAGCAGCCCCCGGGACAGGCAGGCCGGGGAGCTGTTTTTT,CASSPRDRQAGELFF
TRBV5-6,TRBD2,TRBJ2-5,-,TGTGCCAGCAGCTTGTTGGCTAGCGGACCCCAAGAGACCCAGTACTTC,CASSLLASGPQETQYF
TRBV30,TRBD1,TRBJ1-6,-,TGTGCCTGGAGTGTACTTGGACAGGGTCCACCCCTCCACTTT,CAWSVLGQGPPLHF
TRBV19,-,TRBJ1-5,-,TGTGCCAGTAGTCTACAGGGTGGCAATCAGCCCCAGCATTTT,CASSLQGGNQPQHF
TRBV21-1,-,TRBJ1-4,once,TGTGCCAGCAGGACAGGAAGGGACAGGGGAAACTCAACTAATGAAAAACTGTTTTTT,CASRTGRDRGNSTNEKLFF
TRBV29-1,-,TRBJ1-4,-,TGCAGCGTCACAATACAGCTTTTAACTAATGAAAAACTGTTTTTT,CSVTIQLLTNEKLFF
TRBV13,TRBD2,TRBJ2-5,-,TGTGCCAGCAGCTTACGCGCCGGAACTCTTAGCGGGGGGGAAGAGACCCAGTACTTC,CASSLRAGTLSGGEETQYF
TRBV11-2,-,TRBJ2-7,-,TGTGCCAGCAGCTTAGCATTTTCAGGGGCACTCTACTTC,CASSLAFSGALYF
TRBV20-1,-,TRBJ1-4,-,TGCAGTGCTAGTAGGGCAGGGATACGTGAAAAACTGTTTTTT,CSASRAGIREKLFF
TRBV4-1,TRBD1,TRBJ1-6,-,TGCGCCAGCAGCCAAGACCGGGACAGGGGATCACCCCTCCACTTT,CASSQDRDRGSPLHF
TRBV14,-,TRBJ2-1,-,TGTGCCAGCAGCCCCACCGCGGGCGGTGAGCAGTTCTTC,CASSPTAGGEQFF
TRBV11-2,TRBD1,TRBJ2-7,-,TGTGCCAGCAGCTTGTGGGACAGAGCCTACGAGCAGTACTTC,CASSLWDRAYEQYF
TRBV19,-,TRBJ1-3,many,TGTGCCAGTAAGACAGGCGCCGCAGGAAACACCATATATTTT,CASKTGAAGNTIYF
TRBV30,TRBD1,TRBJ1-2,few,TGTGCCTGGAGTCGTCGACAGGGGGCTGGCGGCTACACCTTC,CAWSRRQGAGGYTF
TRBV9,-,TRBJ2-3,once,TGTGCCAGCAGCGTAGCTCCGGTTACCACAGATACGCAGTATTTT,CASSVAPVTTDTQYF